There are many counts of the clone carrying this T cell receptor (beta chain). Antigen specificity is unknown. This entry comes from a study of T cells in Graves' hyperthyroidism and ophthalmopathy. Study in general: Sampling of peripheral blood happened at initial diagnosis, prior to any treatment.

General study findings and limits: The majority of expanded thyroid clonotypes above 0.001 also appeared in blood.

The CDR3 covers 13 residues. J lost 7 bases, V lost 4 bases, and 5 bases had no gene match. CDR1 and CDR2 (germline): SGHDT, YYEEEE. The investigators amplified TCR beta CDR3 regions from RNA transcripts. In the first-round RT-PCR of the TCR CDR3, the HTBI primer set was used. TCRdb ran MiXCR on the multiplex PCR reads and lists one entry per CDR3 protein. The sample carries a few hundred thousand distinct CDR3 sequences, about 18% recorded once. Under 3 months was the duration of disease in ophthalmopathy patients, who also had a Clinical Activity Score of at least 3 and a NOSPECS grade of at least 4. The study excluded patients with uncontrolled infection, other autoimmune disease, pregnancy or lactation.

This clonotype was obtained from a man between 18 and 29 years old with Graves' ophthalmopathy. This rearrangement joins TRBV5-6 to TRBJ1-2; 9 bases match TRBD1. Material for sequencing was blood. The CDR3 loop reads CASSQDRGGGYTF. CDR3 sequence (DNA): TGTGCCAGCAGCCAGGACAGGGGTGGTGGCTACACCTTC.